The rows below give T cell receptor beta chains drawn from one sample of a study of glioma-infiltrating T cells after dendritic cell vaccination. Only in-frame clones appear in the TCRdb table, and some are missing; sequencing was by immunoSEQ multiplex PCR. The table shows under 100,000 clones, with approximately 81% occurring only once. The sequencing used blood, collected before dendritic cell vaccination. Source of these receptors: a human donor with glioblastoma. The CDR3 runs from the conserved cysteine through the conserved F or W. A D gene is named only where the DNA matches it firmly. Size is stated for part of the rows, as once, few or many counts, or as a class when the clone is expanded.

clone_size	j_call	d_call	v_call	cdr3_aa	cdr3_nt
NA	TRBJ2-3	TRBD2	TRBV7-9	CASSLGTGGPGDTQYF	TGTGCCAGCAGCTTAGGAACGGGAGGGCCCGGAGATACGCAGTATTTT
NA	TRBJ1-4	NA	TRBV7-2	CASSLRFRGEKLFF	TGTGCCAGCAGCTTAAGGTTCAGGGGTGAAAAACTGTTTTTT
NA	TRBJ1-4	NA	TRBV5-1	CASSFTTGFEKLFF	TGCGCCAGCAGCTTCACGACAGGATTTGAAAAACTGTTTTTT
few	TRBJ2-7	TRBD1	TRBV19	CASSIGGQGGPEQYF	TGTGCCAGTAGTATTGGGGGACAGGGAGGTCCCGAGCAGTACTTC
NA	TRBJ1-2	TRBD1	TRBV6-1	CASSERTGNGYTF	TGTGCCAGCAGTGAGAGGACAGGGAATGGCTACACCTTC
NA	TRBJ1-6	NA	TRBV18	CASSPKAGYSPLHF	TGTGCCAGCTCACCAAAAGCGGGCTATTCACCCCTCCACTTT
few	TRBJ1-1	NA	TRBV28	CASSFGGAGNTEAFF	TGTGCCAGCAGTTTCGGGGGGGCTGGGAACACTGAAGCTTTCTTT
NA	TRBJ2-2	NA	TRBV6-5	CASSGGGELFF	TGTGCCAGCAGCGGGGGAGGGGAGCTGTTTTTT
NA	TRBJ2-7	TRBD2	TRBV7-8	CASRLAGPYEQYF	TGTGCCAGCAGACTAGCGGGGCCCTACGAGCAGTACTTC
NA	TRBJ2-7	TRBD2	TRBV6-6	CASSRLAGVENEQYF	TGTGCCAGCAGCCGACTAGCGGGAGTAGAAAACGAGCAGTACTTC
NA	TRBJ1-1	TRBD1	TRBV7-9	CASSQTTGKNTEAFF	TGTGCCAGCAGCCAAACGACAGGGAAAAACACTGAAGCTTTCTTT
NA	TRBJ2-1	TRBD2	TRBV6-5	CASSYSGLGLEQFF	TGTGCCAGCAGTTACTCGGGACTAGGTCTTGAGCAGTTCTTC
NA	TRBJ1-2	TRBD1	TRBV10-2	CASRGGGDRRTYTF	TGCGCCAGCAGGGGCGGTGGGGACAGGAGGACCTACACCTTC
NA	TRBJ1-2	TRBD1	TRBV2	CASSEEGASGYTF	TGTGCCAGCAGTGAAGAGGGGGCTTCGGGCTACACCTTC
NA	TRBJ1-5	NA	TRBV29-1	CSVEPQAGQPQHF	TGCAGCGTTGAACCCCAGGCGGGACAGCCCCAGCATTTT
few	TRBJ2-4	NA	TRBV6-5	CATRIPGHNENIQYF	TGTGCCACTCGGATACCGGGACACAATGAAAACATTCAGTACTTC
NA	TRBJ2-7	TRBD1	TRBV5-1	CASSLRTGSYEQYF	TGCGCCAGCAGCTTGCGGACAGGTTCCTACGAGCAGTACTTC
NA	TRBJ2-4	TRBD2	TRBV7-9	CASSPRTSDIQYF	TGTGCCAGCAGCCCACGGACTAGCGACATTCAGTACTTC
NA	TRBJ2-5	NA	TRBV29-1	CSVVIAQETQYF	TGCAGCGTTGTAATAGCACAAGAGACCCAGTACTTC
few	TRBJ2-2	NA	TRBV7-9	CASSRGYPGELFF	TGTGCCAGCAGCAGGGGGTATCCCGGGGAGCTGTTTTTT
NA	TRBJ1-5	NA	TRBV2	CASRGDYGQPQHF	TGTGCCAGCAGAGGGGATTACGGACAGCCCCAGCATTTT
NA	TRBJ2-7	TRBD1	TRBV7-6	CASSFGTDGIYEQYF	TGTGCCAGCAGCTTCGGGACAGACGGAATTTACGAGCAGTACTTC
NA	TRBJ1-1	NA	TRBV7-2	CASSLAWGGSEAFF	TGTGCCAGCAGCTTAGCTTGGGGGGGCTCTGAAGCTTTCTTT
NA	TRBJ2-1	TRBD2	TRBV7-2	CASSSNGLAGVSQFF	TGTGCCAGCAGCTCCAACGGACTAGCGGGAGTGTCGCAGTTCTTC
NA	TRBJ1-2	NA	TRBV30	CAWSVLFQAGYTF	TGTGCCTGGAGTGTACTGTTCCAGGCTGGCTACACCTTC
NA	TRBJ2-5	NA	TRBV7-9	CASSSWGARQETQYF	TGTGCCAGCAGCTCGTGGGGCGCTCGACAAGAGACCCAGTACTTC
few	TRBJ2-7	NA	TRBV6-1	CASSQRRTYEQYF	TGTGCCAGCAGCCAGCGGAGGACCTACGAGCAGTACTTC
NA	TRBJ2-5	TRBD2	TRBV30	CAWGGGENQETQYF	TGTGCCTGGGGCGGGGGAGAGAACCAAGAGACCCAGTACTTC
NA	TRBJ2-5	NA	TRBV5-1	CASSLATLYQETQYF	TGCGCCAGCAGCTTGGCAACTTTGTACCAAGAGACCCAGTACTTC
NA	TRBJ2-1	TRBD2	TRBV5-1	CASYRTGTSGRARNEQFF	TGCGCCAGCTATCGGACCGGGACTAGCGGGAGGGCCCGGAATGAGCAGTTCTTC
once	TRBJ1-1	NA	TRBV10-3	CAISVQLNTEAFF	TGTGCCATCAGTGTACAGCTGAACACTGAAGCTTTCTTT
few	TRBJ2-5	NA	TRBV5-1	CASSLGRGQETQYF	TGCGCCAGCAGCTTGGGCAGGGGCCAAGAGACCCAGTACTTC
NA	TRBJ2-2	NA	TRBV6-6	CASSGRGRRGELFF	TGTGCCAGCTCGGGCCGGGGGAGAAGGGGGGAGCTGTTTTTT
NA	TRBJ1-4	NA	TRBV9	CASSSSGQSATNEKLFF	TGTGCCAGCAGCTCCTCGGGACAAAGTGCAACTAATGAAAAACTGTTTTTT
NA	TRBJ1-2	NA	TRBV6-1	CASSLTGGYGYTF	TGTGCCAGCAGCCTGACGGGGGGGTATGGCTACACCTTC
NA	TRBJ1-1	NA	TRBV6-1	CASSARQVRDTEAFF	TGTGCCAGCAGTGCCCGACAGGTTAGGGACACTGAAGCTTTCTTT
once	TRBJ2-1	TRBD1	TRBV9	CASSVGVRGNEQFF	TGTGCCAGCAGCGTAGGGGTCAGGGGGAATGAGCAGTTCTTC
NA	TRBJ1-1	NA	TRBV19	CASSIDLVSMNTEAFF	TGTGCCAGTAGTATAGATCTAGTCTCCATGAACACTGAAGCTTTCTTT
NA	TRBJ2-3	NA	TRBV2	CASRGGISGGRDTQYF	TGTGCCAGCAGGGGGGGTATTTCAGGGGGTAGAGATACGCAGTATTTT
NA	TRBJ1-6	NA	TRBV19	CASTPRDSYNSPLHF	TGTGCCAGTACCCCACGGGACTCCTATAATTCACCCCTCCACTTT
few	TRBJ1-4	TRBD1	TRBV19	CAISQGINEKLFF	TGTGCCATCTCACAGGGGATTAATGAAAAACTGTTTTTT
NA	TRBJ2-7	NA	TRBV28	CASSESGLFYEQYF	TGTGCCAGCAGCGAATCAGGGCTCTTCTACGAGCAGTACTTC
NA	TRBJ2-3	TRBD2	TRBV5-4	CASSLSAGGRTDTQYF	TGTGCCAGCAGCTTATCAGCGGGAGGTCGCACAGATACGCAGTATTTT
few	TRBJ1-1	NA	TRBV5-6	CASRLVGRTEAFF	TGTGCCAGCAGATTGGTGGGGAGAACTGAAGCTTTCTTT
NA	TRBJ2-2	NA	TRBV2	CASLTRETAGELFF	TGTGCCAGCTTGACCCGGGAGACGGCCGGGGAGCTGTTTTTT
NA	TRBJ2-2	TRBD2	TRBV9	CASSVIPGGSSNTGELFF	TGTGCCAGCAGCGTGATTCCGGGAGGATCTAGCAACACCGGGGAGCTGTTTTTT
few	TRBJ1-2	TRBD1	TRBV6-5	CASVRGLNYGYTF	TGTGCCAGTGTGAGGGGGCTTAACTATGGCTACACCTTC
NA	TRBJ1-1	NA	TRBV7-9	CASSKEGTGVTEAFF	TGTGCCAGCAGTAAGGAGGGTACGGGGGTCACTGAAGCTTTCTTT
NA	TRBJ2-7	TRBD2	TRBV28	CASSPGGLAGSWYEQYF	TGTGCCAGCAGTCCTGGGGGACTAGCGGGTTCTTGGTACGAGCAGTACTTC
NA	TRBJ2-7	TRBD1	TRBV29-1	CSVHRGTGEQYF	TGCAGCGTACACAGGGGGACGGGAGAGCAGTACTTC
few	TRBJ2-1	TRBD2	TRBV7-6	CASSSTSGSRQFF	TGTGCCAGCAGCTCGACTAGCGGGAGTAGGCAGTTCTTC
NA	TRBJ1-1	NA	TRBV7-6	CASSPLQGRTWAEAFF	TGTGCCAGCAGCCCATTACAGGGACGAACGTGGGCTGAAGCTTTCTTT
NA	TRBJ2-1	NA	TRBV18	CASAGQLLDYNEQFF	TGTGCCAGCGCGGGACAGCTGCTAGACTACAATGAGCAGTTCTTC
NA	TRBJ1-1	NA	TRBV18	CASSPGAAGNTEAFF	TGTGCCAGCTCACCTGGGGCAGCGGGTAACACTGAAGCTTTCTTT
NA	TRBJ2-7	TRBD2	TRBV5-1	CASSLGDSGPAYEQYF	TGCGCCAGCAGCCTCGGGGATAGCGGGCCGGCCTACGAGCAGTACTTC
NA	TRBJ1-4	NA	TRBV15	CATSRDFFEFLFF	TGTGCCACCAGCAGAGACTTCTTTGAGTTCCTGTTTTTT
few	TRBJ2-7	TRBD2	TRBV11-2	CASSSRILAGGRSEQYF	TGTGCCAGCAGCTCCCGAATACTAGCGGGAGGCCGATCGGAGCAGTACTTC
NA	TRBJ1-5	TRBD1	TRBV19	CASSITGGSSQPQHF	TGTGCCAGTAGTATCACAGGGGGCTCAAGTCAGCCCCAGCATTTT
NA	TRBJ1-1	NA	TRBV30	CAWSMIGKRSTEAFF	TGTGCCTGGAGTATGATTGGCAAACGGAGCACTGAAGCTTTCTTT
NA	TRBJ2-7	NA	TRBV6-5	CASSWAAEVGEQYF	TGTGCCAGCAGCTGGGCAGCCGAAGTAGGCGAGCAGTACTTC